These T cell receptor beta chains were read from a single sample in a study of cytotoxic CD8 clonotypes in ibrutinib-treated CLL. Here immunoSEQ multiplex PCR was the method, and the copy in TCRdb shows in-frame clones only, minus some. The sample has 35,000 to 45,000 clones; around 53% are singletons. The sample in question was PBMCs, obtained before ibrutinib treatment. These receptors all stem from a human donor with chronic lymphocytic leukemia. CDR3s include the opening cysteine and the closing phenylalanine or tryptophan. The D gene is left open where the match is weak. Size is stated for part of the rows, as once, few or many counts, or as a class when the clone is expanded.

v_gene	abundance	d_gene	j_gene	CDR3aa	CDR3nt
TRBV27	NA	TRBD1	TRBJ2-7	CASSLSRTGVLYF	TGTGCCAGCAGTTTATCGAGGACAGGCGTATTGTACTTC
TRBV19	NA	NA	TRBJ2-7	CASSGTADYEQYF	TGTGCCAGTAGCGGGACGGCCGATTACGAGCAGTACTTC
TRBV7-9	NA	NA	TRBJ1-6	CASSLRGGIDNSPLHF	TGTGCCAGCAGCTTACGTGGAGGGATTGATAATTCACCCCTCCACTTT
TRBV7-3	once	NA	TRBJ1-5	CASSPSDNQPQHF	TGTGCCAGCAGCCCATCCGACAATCAGCCCCAGCATTTT
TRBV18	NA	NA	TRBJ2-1	CASSPGPYNEQFF	TGTGCCAGCTCACCAGGCCCCTACAATGAGCAGTTCTTC
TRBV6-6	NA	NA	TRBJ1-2	CASSYVPREVHTF	TGTGCCAGCAGTTACGTTCCCAGGGAGGTCCACACCTTC
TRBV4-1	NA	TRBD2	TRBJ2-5	CASSQEISGGIQETQYF	TGCGCCAGCAGCCAAGAGATAAGCGGGGGGATACAAGAGACCCAGTACTTC
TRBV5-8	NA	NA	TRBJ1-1	CASGRRPRNTEAFF	TGTGCCAGCGGGAGAAGGCCCAGGAACACTGAAGCTTTCTTT
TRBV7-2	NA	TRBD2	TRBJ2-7	CASSLTLAGRTYEQYF	TGTGCCAGCAGTCTGACCCTAGCGGGGAGAACCTACGAGCAGTACTTC
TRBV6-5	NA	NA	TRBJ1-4	CASSAGILWEKLFF	TGTGCCAGCAGCGCGGGGATCCTTTGGGAAAAACTGTTTTTT
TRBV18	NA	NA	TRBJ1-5	CASSPPGVSNQPQHF	TGTGCCAGCTCACCACCGGGTGTTAGCAATCAGCCCCAGCATTTT
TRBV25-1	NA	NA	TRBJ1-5	CASSESGEGVNQPQHF	TGTGCCAGCAGTGAATCTGGGGAGGGGGTGAATCAGCCCCAGCATTTT
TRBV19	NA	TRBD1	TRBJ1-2	CASSILDRDYGYTF	TGTGCCAGTAGTATATTGGACAGGGACTATGGCTACACCTTC
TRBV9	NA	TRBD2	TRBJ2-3	CASSIRTSSTDTQYF	TGTGCCAGCAGCATTCGGACTAGTTCCACAGATACGCAGTATTTT
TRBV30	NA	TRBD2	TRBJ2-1	CAWARTSGGAFENEQFF	TGTGCCTGGGCCCGGACTAGCGGGGGGGCATTTGAGAATGAGCAGTTCTTC
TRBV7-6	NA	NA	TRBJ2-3	CASSLSTGTDTQYF	TGTGCCAGCAGCTTAAGTACTGGCACAGATACGCAGTATTTT
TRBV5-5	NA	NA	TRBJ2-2	CASSHLRTGRGTGELFF	TGTGCCAGCAGCCATCTCCGGACAGGGAGGGGCACCGGGGAGCTGTTTTTT
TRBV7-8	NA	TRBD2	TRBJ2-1	CASSISTSVPEQFF	TGTGCCAGCAGCATATCGACTAGCGTCCCTGAGCAGTTCTTC
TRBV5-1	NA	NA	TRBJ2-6	CASSADGTSGANVLAF	TGCGCCAGCAGCGCCGACGGTACCTCTGGGGCCAACGTCCTGGCTTTC
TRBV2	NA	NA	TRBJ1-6	CASSDLGGGNSPLHF	TGTGCCAGCAGTGATTTAGGGGGTGGTAATTCACCCCTCCACTTT
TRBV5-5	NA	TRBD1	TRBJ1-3	CASSLIGQGNTIYF	TGTGCCAGCAGCCTAATCGGACAGGGCAACACCATATATTTT
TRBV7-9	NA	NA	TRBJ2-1	CASSFQGEQFF	TGTGCCAGCAGCTTTCAAGGTGAGCAGTTCTTC
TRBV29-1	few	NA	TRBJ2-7	CSVRGGDPYEQYF	TGCAGCGTCCGAGGAGGGGATCCCTACGAGCAGTACTTC
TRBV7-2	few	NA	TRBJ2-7	CASSFKQYF	TGTGCCAGCAGCTTTAAGCAGTACTTC
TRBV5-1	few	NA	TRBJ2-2	CASSFQNTGELFF	TGCGCCAGCAGCTTCCAGAACACCGGGGAGCTGTTTTTT
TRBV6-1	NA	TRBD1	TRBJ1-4	CASGSPGGREKLFF	TGTGCCAGCGGATCCCCAGGGGGAAGGGAAAAACTGTTTTTT
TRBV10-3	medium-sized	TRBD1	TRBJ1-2	CATPGTGGLYGYTF	TGTGCCACGCCTGGGACAGGGGGGCTCTATGGCTACACCTTC
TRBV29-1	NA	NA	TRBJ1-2	CSAMDTELGYTF	TGCAGCGCCATGGACACGGAGTTGGGCTACACCTTC
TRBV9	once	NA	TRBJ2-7	CASSVGTVSIHEQYF	TGTGCCAGCAGCGTAGGAACCGTAAGCATCCACGAGCAGTACTTC
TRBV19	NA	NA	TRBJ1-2	CASRLGGSGYTF	TGTGCCAGTAGGCTGGGGGGAAGTGGCTACACCTTC
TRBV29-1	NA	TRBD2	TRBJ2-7	CSVEGLAGYEQYF	TGCAGCGTTGAGGGACTAGCGGGTTACGAGCAGTACTTC
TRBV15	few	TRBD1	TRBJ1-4	CATSSYRGAGEKLFF	TGTGCCACCAGCAGCTACAGGGGAGCGGGGGAAAAACTGTTTTTT
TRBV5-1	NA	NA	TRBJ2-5	CASSSVRGYQETQYF	TGCGCCAGCAGCAGTGTCCGGGGATACCAAGAGACCCAGTACTTC